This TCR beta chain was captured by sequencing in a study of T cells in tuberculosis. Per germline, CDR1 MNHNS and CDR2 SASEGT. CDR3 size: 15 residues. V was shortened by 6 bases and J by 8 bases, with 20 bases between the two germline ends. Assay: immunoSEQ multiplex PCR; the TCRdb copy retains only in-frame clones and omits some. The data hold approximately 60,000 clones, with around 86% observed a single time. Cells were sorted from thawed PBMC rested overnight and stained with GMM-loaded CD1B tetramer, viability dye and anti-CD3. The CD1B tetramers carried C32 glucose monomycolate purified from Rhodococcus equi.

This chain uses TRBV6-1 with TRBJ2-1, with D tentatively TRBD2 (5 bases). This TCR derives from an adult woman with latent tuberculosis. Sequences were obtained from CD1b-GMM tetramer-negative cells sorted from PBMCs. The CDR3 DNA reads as TGTGCCAGCAGCCCGGGAAGGGTCCCTGGCTATGAGCAGTTCTTC. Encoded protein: CASSPGRVPGYEQFF.